The 27 T cell receptor beta chains listed next were all sequenced from one sample in a study of cytomegalovirus exposure and HLA in healthy donors. Primers included in the PCR were 60 Vbeta and 13 Jbeta primers. Sequenced by immunoSEQ multiplex PCR; TCRdb stores in-frame clones only, minus some. The table records about 130,000 clones, approximately 78% of them present only once. Material: PBMCs. The receptors were sampled from a man aged 25 to 45 in good health and CMV-seropositive.

This chain uses TRBV9 with TRBJ2-5, with D possibly matching TRBD1 (6 bases). V was cut by 1 base and J by 1 base, with 8 bases left in between. The germline CDR1 and CDR2 sequences are SGDLS and YYNGEE. This CDR3 is built from 14 residues. CDR3 sequence (DNA): TGTGCCAGCAGCGTACTAGGGGGCCAAGAGACCCAGTACTTC. Translating it yields CASSVLGGQETQYF. The full variable domain, its missing parts supplied by reference TRBV9 and TRBJ2-5, is DSGVTQTPKHLITATGQRVTLRCSPRSGDLSVYWYQQSLDQGLQFLIQYYNGEERAKGNILERFSAQQFPDLHSELNLSSLELGDSALYFCASSVLGGQETQYFGPGTRLLVL.

The rearrangement links TRBV9 to TRBJ2-5; 12 positions agree with TRBD2. V was clipped by 3 bases and J by 2 bases; unmatched bases: 2. Per the germline V gene, CDR1 is SGDLS and CDR2 is YYNGEE. The CDR3 extends over 15 amino acids. The CDR3 spells CASSEGLAGQETQYF. CDR3 in DNA: TGTGCCAGCAGCGAGGGACTAGCGGGTCAAGAGACCCAGTACTTC.

The chain uses TRBV7-9 and TRBJ2-3; D not resolved. Germline loops: CDR1 SEHNR, CDR2 FQNEAQ (reference sequence). V was clipped by 5 bases and J by 2 bases, with 11 bases between them. This CDR3 region has 14 residues. The CDR3 region is CASSDARNTDTQYF. Here the CDR3 DNA reads TGTGCCAGCAGCGACGCTAGAAACACAGATACGCAGTATTTT.

The chain couples TRBV11-2 to TRBJ1-3; no definite D call. The CDR3 sequence is 12 residues long. The germline V and J ends were trimmed by 6 bases and 0 bases, with 3 bases remaining between them. Per germline, CDR1 SGHAT and CDR2 FQNNGV. This chain's CDR3 is CASSLSGNTIYF. CDR3 DNA: TGTGCCAGCAGTCTCTCTGGAAACACCATATATTTT.

The V call is TRBV7-2, the J call TRBJ1-1, with a tentative D call TRBD1 (6 bases). The ends were cut back, 5 bases at V and 6 bases at J, with 13 bases in the middle. This CDR3 comprises 13 residues. Germline loops: CDR1 SGHTA, CDR2 FQGNSA. This chain's CDR3 is CASSPRGQAEAFF. The CDR3 DNA reads TGTGCCAGCAGCCCCAGGGGTCAGGCTGAAGCTTTCTTT.

The chain carries TRBV9 and TRBJ2-1; maybe TRBD1 (7 bases). Between the trimmed V and J ends, which lost 4 bases and 1 base, there was a span of 18 bases. There are 17 residues in the CDR3. Per the germline V gene, CDR1 is SGDLS and CDR2 is YYNGEE. This chain's CDR3 is CASSIPGGIWSYNEQFF. Written as DNA, the CDR3 is TGTGCCAGCAGCATACCAGGGGGGATTTGGTCCTACAATGAGCAGTTCTTC.

The gene calls are TRBV11-3 and TRBJ2-2, with D uncertain. This CDR3 spans 14 amino acids. Germline V lookup: CDR1 SGHNT, CDR2 YENEEA. Trimming removed 5 bases from V and 2 bases from J, with 9 bases in between. CDR3 DNA sequence: TGTGCCAGCAGCCCCGACTTTAACACCGGGGAGCTGTTTTTT. This translates into CASSPDFNTGELFF.

J is TRBJ2-4 and V is TRBV14, with TRBD1 identical over 7 bases. Germline V gives CDR1 SGHDN, CDR2 FVKESK. Germline trimming cut 3 bases from V and 0 bases from J; bases unmatched to any gene: 2. This CDR3 comprises 15 residues. The CDR3 protein is CASSQDRIAKNIQYF. The CDR3 nucleotides read TGTGCCAGCAGCCAGGACAGGATAGCCAAAAACATTCAGTACTTC.

This clone was observed a few times. The chain joins TRBV10-3 to TRBJ2-7; 7 positions agree with TRBD1. The V gene's germline CDR1 is ENHRY and CDR2 SYGVKD. V lost 6 bases to trimming and J lost 1 base; unmatched junction nucleotides: 9. This CDR3 has 15 amino acids. Here the CDR3 reads CAISAYEGASYEQYF. CDR3 DNA: TGTGCCATCAGCGCCTATGAGGGGGCGTCCTACGAGCAGTACTTC.

The genes are TRBV6-5 and TRBJ2-2, with D tentatively TRBD2 (6 bases). Between the trimmed V and J ends, which lost 0 bases and 6 bases, there was a span of 14 bases. The CDR3 sequence is 16 residues long. Per germline, CDR1 MNHEY and CDR2 SVGAGI. Here the CDR3 DNA reads TGTGCCAGCAGTTACTCAAGACTAGTGTCGCCCGGGGAGCTGTTTTTT. Its protein is CASSYSRLVSPGELFF.

The V call is TRBV11-2, the J call TRBJ1-2; tentatively, D is TRBD1 (5 bases). Trimming took 1 base from V and 4 from J, leaving 19 bases between them. Germline CDR1 SGHAT, CDR2 FQNNGV. This CDR3 is 17 amino acids long. The CDR3 DNA is TGTGCCAGCAGCTTAGTACGGGACTTGGGTCTGGGCTATGGCTACACCTTC. Translating gives CASSLVRDLGLGYGYTF.

The J gene is TRBJ1-2, the V gene TRBV4-1; TRBD1 matches at 8 bases. The CDR3 is 14 amino acids. V trimming: 3 bases; J trimming: 4 bases; junction bases outside the gene matches: 4. Germline-derived CDR1 and CDR2 are MGHRA and YSYEKL. CDR3 sequence (DNA): TGCGCCAGCAGCCAGGACAGGGATGGCTATGGCTACACCTTC. It yields the protein CASSQDRDGYGYTF.

The CDR3 nucleotides read TGCGCCAGCAGCCAAGATCTCCCCACTAGCGGGAGGGCGTTACACAATGAGCAGTTCTTC. It specifies CASSQDLPTSGRALHNEQFF. The rearrangement uses TRBV4-1 and TRBJ2-1, with TRBD2 matching over 13 bases. The CDR3 runs 20 residues. Germline loops: CDR1 MGHRA, CDR2 YSYEKL. V lost 0 bases, J lost 5 bases, and 13 bases stayed unmatched.

The chain couples TRBV7-6 to TRBJ2-7; D not certain. V was shortened by 5 bases and J by 5 bases, with 16 bases between the two germline ends. Germline-derived CDR1 and CDR2 are SGHVS and FNYEAQ. The CDR3 consists of 14 residues. The CDR3 DNA reads TGTGCCAGCAGCCTGTCCCCCCTAGGCCACGAGCAGTACTTC. Amino acids: CASSLSPLGHEQYF.

The V and J genes are TRBV10-3 and TRBJ1-5; D is unresolved. With 7 bases removed from V and 2 bases from J, the gap between germline ends came to 9 bases. Germline CDR1 and CDR2: ENHRY and SYGVKD. This CDR3 has 13 residues. CDR3 region: CAITAGRNQPQHF. The CDR3, as DNA: TGTGCCATCACCGCTGGGCGCAATCAGCCCCAGCATTTT.

The rearrangement links TRBV5-1 to TRBJ1-2; D remains ambiguous. Germline values: CDR1 SGHRS, CDR2 YFSETQ. This CDR3 spans 15 amino acids. Trimming removed 4 bases at V and 7 bases at J, with 20 bases between. This chain's CDR3 is CASSPNNAGRGGYTF. The CDR3 DNA reads as TGCGCCAGCAGCCCAAACAATGCCGGGAGAGGTGGCTACACCTTC. Drawing the rest from reference TRBV5-1 and TRBJ1-2, the complete variable domain is KAGVTQTPRYLIKTRGQQVTLSCSPISGHRSVSWYQQTPGQGLQFLFEYFSETQRNKGNFPGRFSGRQFSNSRSEMNVSTLELGDSALYLCASSPNNAGRGGYTFGSGTRLTVV.

This clone appeared once. This rearrangement joins TRBV5-1 to TRBJ2-2; D not certain. Germline V lookup: CDR1 SGHRS, CDR2 YFSETQ. The CDR3 loop spans 13 amino acids. Trimming removed 6 bases at V and 0 bases at J, with 6 bases between. The CDR3 bases are TGCGCCAGCACTCACTCGAACACCGGGGAGCTGTTTTTT. The encoded protein is CASTHSNTGELFF.

The chain is built from TRBV5-4 and TRBJ2-7; D gene ambiguous. The V gene's germline CDR1 is SGHNT and CDR2 YYREEE (reference sequence). The CDR3 covers 12 residues. V lost 4 bases and J 6 bases, leaving 11 bases between the germline ends. CDR3 protein: CASSTRPREQYF. The CDR3 DNA sequence: TGTGCCAGCAGCACCCGCCCGCGCGAGCAGTACTTC.

This rearrangement joins TRBV5-8 to TRBJ1-4, with D possibly TRBD1 on 5 matching bases. Germline assignment: CDR1 SGHTS and CDR2 YDEGEE. Trimming shortened V by 4 bases and J by 0 bases, and 16 bases separated the two germline ends. The CDR3 consists of 17 residues. Here the CDR3 DNA reads TGTGCCAGCAGCCCTGGGGCGGGAGGAGCAACTAATGAAAAACTGTTTTTT. It encodes CASSPGAGGATNEKLFF.

The rearrangement joins TRBV7-6 to TRBJ2-7; 9 bases agree with TRBD1. The CDR3 totals 17 residues. Trimming cost V 2 bases and J 6 bases; bases outside gene matches: 14. Per germline, CDR1 SGHVS and CDR2 FNYEAQ. The CDR3 spells CASSLSLPGQGSGEQYF. The DNA for the CDR3 is TGTGCCAGCAGCTTAAGCTTACCGGGACAGGGATCGGGCGAGCAGTACTTC.

J is TRBJ2-7 and V is TRBV27, with 8 bases aligning to TRBD1. CDR3 size: 13 residues. Looked up from germline, CDR1 is MNHEY and CDR2 is SMNVEV (reference sequence). The trim removed 4 bases at V and 3 bases at J, leaving 2 bases unmatched. The CDR3 loop is CASSYTGGYEQYF. For the CDR3, the DNA is TGTGCCAGCAGTTATACAGGGGGCTACGAGCAGTACTTC.

The chain links TRBV5-1 to TRBJ1-1; no clear D gene. The germline V gene encodes CDR1 SGHRS and CDR2 YFSETQ. Trimming pared 4 bases from V and 4 bases from J, leaving 14 bases between. The CDR3 spans 14 residues. CDR3 bases: TGCGCCAGCAGCCCGGGAGTGAGAGGCACTGAAGCTTTCTTT. Translating gives CASSPGVRGTEAFF. The entire variable domain, with the rest obtained from reference TRBV5-1 and TRBJ1-1, is as follows: KAGVTQTPRYLIKTRGQQVTLSCSPISGHRSVSWYQQTPGQGLQFLFEYFSETQRNKGNFPGRFSGRQFSNSRSEMNVSTLELGDSALYLCASSPGVRGTEAFFGQGTRLTVV.

The chain couples TRBV6-5 to TRBJ1-2, with 8 bases identical to TRBD1. The CDR3 contains 15 residues. CDR1 and CDR2 from the germline V gene are MNHEY and SVGAGI. V lost 2 bases and J lost 2; bases outside the gene matches: 4. CDR3 sequence reads: CASSYRQGRNYGYTF. The CDR3, as DNA: TGTGCCAGCAGTTACCGACAGGGGAGAAACTATGGCTACACCTTC.

This sequence joins TRBV5-1 and TRBJ2-7; 8 positions match TRBD1. The CDR3 runs to 16 residues. The trim removed 3 bases at V and 5 bases at J, leaving 13 bases unmatched. CDR1 and CDR2 (germline): SGHRS, YFSETQ. CDR3 nucleotide sequence: TGCGCCAGCAGCTCAACAGGGGGATTGGGGTTAAACGAGCAGTACTTC. Its protein product is CASSSTGGLGLNEQYF.

This clone was counted only a few times. The chain combines TRBV29-1 with TRBJ2-1, with 10 bases fitting TRBD2. The V gene's germline CDR1 is SQVTM and CDR2 ANQGSEA. Germline trimming cut 5 bases from V and 6 bases from J; bases unmatched to any gene: 4. This CDR3 region has 13 residues. CDR3 nucleotides: TGCAGCGTTTCACCTAGCGGGAGCAATGAGCAGTTCTTC. It codes for CSVSPSGSNEQFF.

The chain uses TRBV6-1 and TRBJ1-1; tentative D call: TRBD1 (5 bases). Germline-derived CDR1 and CDR2 are MNHNS and SASEGT. The CDR3 has 15 amino acids. Trimming shortened V by 2 bases and J by 6 bases, and 16 bases separated the two germline ends. CDR3 region: CASSEYLDSSPEAFF. CDR3 coding DNA: TGTGCCAGCAGTGAATACCTCGACAGCTCCCCTGAAGCTTTCTTT.

The chain recombines TRBV7-2 with TRBJ1-5; D not certain. This CDR3 has 13 residues. V was shortened by 1 base and J by 4 bases, with 5 bases between the two germline ends. Germline V gives CDR1 SGHTA, CDR2 FQGNSA. As DNA, the CDR3 is TGTGCCAGCAGCTTAGTTAGAAATCAGCCCCAGCATTTT. Protein sequence: CASSLVRNQPQHF.